Below, 9 T cell receptor beta chains from the same sample are listed, as sequenced in a study of Tregs in tolerant kidney transplant recipients. Using immunoSEQ multiplex PCR, the repertoire was profiled, and TCRdb retains in-frame clones only, with some absent. The record lists around 33,000 clones, of which the ten most abundant hold approximately 15%. The sequenced sample was CD8+ T cells from blood, obtained before the transplant. The receptors stem from a human donor who received a combined kidney and bone marrow transplant.

About this clone itself: From the germline J gene comes the end of the CDR3, since the read stops 3 residues before it. The chain has TRBV4-1 and TRBJ1-2, with D unclear. Germline V lookup: CDR1 MGHRA, CDR2 YSYEKL. V was shortened by 2 bases and J by 3 bases, with 4 bases between the two germline ends. This CDR3 has 12 residues. CDR3 in amino acids: CASSQTDYGYTF. The part of the CDR3 DNA that was read is TGCGCCAGCAGCCAAACAGACTATGGC.

Points on this clone: The read gets to within 3 residues of the CDR3 end, and the germline J gene fills in the rest. The rearrangement links TRBV5-4 to TRBJ2-3, with 8 bases that match TRBD1. The germline V gene encodes CDR1 SGHNT and CDR2 YYREEE (reference sequence). V was pared by 4 bases and J by 3 bases, with 4 bases of the junction left unmatched. CDR3 size: 14 residues. The CDR3 is CASSVDRATDTQYF. The CDR3 DNA, read in part, is TGTGCCAGCAGCGTGGACAGGGCGACAGATACG.

Worth noting for this clone: The read comes to an end 3 residues before the CDR3 does, leaving the germline J gene to fill in the end. This sequence joins TRBV13 and TRBJ2-1; 8 bases are shared with TRBD2. The V and J ends lost 3 bases and 5 bases, in that order; junction bases with no gene match: 9. Germline CDR1 and CDR2: PRHDT and FYEKMQ (reference sequence). This CDR3 is 16 amino acids long. The CDR3: CASSFLGRAGDNEQFF. The part of the CDR3 DNA that was read is TGTGCCAGCAGCTTTCTCGGGAGGGCCGGGGACAATGAG.

Details on this clone: The CDR3 end lies 3 residues beyond the end of the read and is filled in from the germline J gene. The chain couples TRBV19 to TRBJ1-1, with D possibly being TRBD1 (6 bases). From germline, CDR1 is LNHDA and CDR2 SQIVND (reference sequence). V was trimmed by 4 bases and J by 4 bases, leaving 13 bases between them. The CDR3 totals 14 residues. CDR3 residues: CASSTRGYGTEAFF. The covered CDR3 bases are TGTGCCAGTAGTACTAGGGGGTACGGCACTGAA. The full variable domain, with the rest looked up from reference TRBV19 and TRBJ1-1, is DGGITQSPKYLFRKEGQNVTLSCEQNLNHDAMYWYRQDPGQGLRLIYYSQIVNDFQKGDIAEGYSVSREKKESFPLTVTSAQKNPTAFYLCASSTRGYGTEAFFGQGTRLTVV.

About this clone itself: The observed sequence ends 3 residues before the CDR3 terminus, with the missing tail filled in from the germline J gene. The J gene is TRBJ1-2, the V gene TRBV29-1, with a weak D call TRBD1 (5 bases). V lost 3 bases to trimming and J lost 5 bases, with 25 bases between them. CDR3 length equals 17 residues. CDR1 is SQVTM, CDR2 ANQGSEA, per germline. CDR3 loop: CSVDPPGTGGERYGYTF. The CDR3 DNA, read in part, is TGCAGCGTTGACCCTCCGGGAACAGGCGGAGAACGGTATGGC.

A word on this clone: The CDR3 is cut off 3 residues early in the read; its end comes from the germline J gene. The chain couples TRBV7-3 to TRBJ1-1; D is perhaps TRBD1 (6 bases). Germline CDR1 SGHTA, CDR2 FQGTGA. The CDR3 has 13 amino acids. CDR3 in amino acids: CASSTRQERKAFF. The CDR3 DNA, read in part, is TGTGCCAGCAGCACCCGACAGGAAAGGAAA.

Of note for this clone: The read ends 3 residues before the CDR3 terminus; that terminus is restored from the germline J gene. This rearrangement joins TRBV29-1 to TRBJ2-2, with TRBD1 as a possible D gene (6 bases). Deletions cut 4 bases from V and 2 bases from J, with 14 bases between. Per germline, CDR1 SQVTM and CDR2 ANQGSEA. This CDR3 is 15 amino acids long. The CDR3 protein is CSVVPQGSNTGELFF. The covered CDR3 bases are TGCAGCGTTGTACCTCAGGGGTCTAACACCGGGGAG.

CDR3 DNA (partial): TGTGCCAGCACCTCCTCGACTAGCTCCTCGGTCTATGAG. As protein: CASTSSTSSSVYE. The whole CDR3 is CASTSSTSSSVYEQFF. The rearrangement links TRBV6-2 or TRBV6-3 to TRBJ2-1; 7 positions agree with TRBD2. The CDR3 extends 3 residues past the end of the read, so its final part is completed from the germline J gene. The germline CDR1 and CDR2 sequences are MNHEY and SVGEGT. With V trimmed by 7 bases and J by 8 bases, 17 bases remained unmatched. The CDR3 sequence is 16 residues long.

A remark on this clone: The read terminates 3 residues ahead of where the CDR3 ends, so the germline J gene completes it. The V call is TRBV2, the J call TRBJ2-7; D may be TRBD1 (5 bases). The germline V and J ends were trimmed by 3 bases and 0 bases, with 12 bases remaining between them. Germline-derived CDR1 and CDR2 are SNHLY and FYNNEI. The CDR3 runs 15 residues. Here the CDR3 reads CASSDPPGNSYEQYF. The CDR3 DNA, read in part, is TGTGCCAGCAGTGATCCCCCAGGGAACTCCTACGAG.